This record looks at one T cell receptor beta chain sequence and its context. Its specific antigen is unknown. Qualities for individual bases were not recorded, and no much larger clone is one base off. The CDR3 goes from the cysteine to the phenylalanine over 13 residues. Only the CDR3 part of the read is kept: 39 bases, read in frame from the first base. V loses 6 bases at its end and J loses 8 bases; junction bases beyond the gene matches: 5. Library prep was done by 5' RACE. Sequencing relied on an Illumina HiSeq 2000. Template switching introduced a universal primer binding site; the final cDNA contained a unique molecular identifier, enabling accurate counting of TCR cDNA molecules. Specific primers in the conserved constant-segment region were used to synthesize first-strand cDNA for TCR alpha and beta chains. To control for contamination, every cDNA library carried two barcodes: a SMART-Mk sample barcode plus Illumina barcodes. TruSeq adapter sequences, together with Illumina sample barcodes, were added in two successive PCR steps. The Illumina HiSeq platform was used with custom primers to sequence TCR alpha and beta cDNA libraries. In the source study's methods: MiGEC was used to process raw reads and extract unique molecular identifiers, and MiXCR was used to find CDR3 positions. Recombination models were inferred per individual with the repgenHMM and IGoR tools using an EM algorithm. The tcR package in R was used for shared clonotype analysis, with sharing normalized by the product of cloneset sizes. Out-of-frame nonproductive sequences were analyzed to study raw recombination free of thymic and clonal selection effects. In TCRdb, the public reads were trimmed at Q25 with fastp and aligned with MiXCR, with productive beta chains retained. Rows matching on CDR3 protein sequence are summarized as one entry with the most common DNA and genes. It is TCRdb's table, rather than the study itself, that gives the V and J calls and clone size. The sample table holds fewer than 500,000 distinct CDR3 sequences, of which 14% were seen once. The top ten clones comprise around 0.98% of the sample.

This record belongs to a study of identical twins (dated by TCRdb to about 2016). With regard to the full study: To test whether fetal clonotypes persist, the study used deep sequencing on TCR alpha and beta repertoires from monozygotic twins, unrelated adults of various ages, and cord blood. To rule out contamination, replicate twin experiments were performed at different times with different library preparation protocols.

Every donor in the study was a healthy Caucasian. The twin cohort comprised three pairs of female monozygotic twins, all aged roughly 18 to 30 years. CD4+ and CD8+ T cell populations were isolated with positive isolation kits from Invitrogen. The paper's findings and limits, for the study overall: Zero-insertion analyses could be partly confounded by invariant T cells such as MAIT and iNKT, though diverse VJ usage argued against such confounding for most clonotypes. Compared with coincidental sharing between unrelated individuals, an excess of low generation-probability sequences was observed among out-of-frame TCR alpha sequences shared between twins. In monozygotic twins, recombination models systematically underestimated out-of-frame TCR alpha sharing, but the models matched the sharing seen between unrelated individuals. Fewer insertions were carried by abundant cord blood beta clonotypes; a weaker similar trend was observed in young adult naive repertoires, while no such trend was observed in memory repertoires. Because the same donors could not be followed over many years, the conclusions depended on cross-sectional statistical analysis. In beta out-of-frame sequences, excess twin sharing was weaker, because having fewer shared sequences lowered the signal-to-noise ratio.

This sample was shared with a second study, whose subject was yellow fever vaccine responses in identical twins. That second publication adds: According to the authors, in identical twins the way T cells responded to vaccination appeared partly convergent and partly personalized. In identical twins, the study followed T cell clones that responded to the vaccine with precision.

The chain is encoded by TRBV12-3 or TRBV12-4 joined to TRBJ2-3, and TRBD2 aligns with 10 junction nucleotides. The receptor's source is a woman aged 18-29 years in good health. Sequenced material: CD4+ T cells sorted from blood. The CDR3 region: CASRGTSAGTQYF. The bases read TGTGCCAGCAGAGGGACTAGCGCAGGTACGCAGTATTTT.